This T cell receptor beta chain was captured in a study of T cells after yellow fever vaccination. V shed 3 bases, J shed 8 bases, and the junction held 9 bases outside the gene matches. The CDR3 is 15 residues long. CDR1 is LGHNA and CDR2 is YSLEER in the germline V gene. This clonotype was seen at least ten times. TCRdb re-called the 5' RACE reads through MiXCR, storing one row per CDR3 protein. The sample holds about 350,000 distinct CDR3 sequences, approximately 10% seen once. J is TRBJ1-4 and V is TRBV4-3, with 7 bases lining up with TRBD1. The sample was PBMCs, taken on the day of the first yellow fever vaccination. The TCR comes from a man younger than 35 who received the YFV17D yellow fever vaccine. CDR3 DNA: TGCGCCAGCAGCCAGAGTCGAGGGGGCTACGAAAAACTGTTTTTT. It specifies CASSQSRGGYEKLFF.